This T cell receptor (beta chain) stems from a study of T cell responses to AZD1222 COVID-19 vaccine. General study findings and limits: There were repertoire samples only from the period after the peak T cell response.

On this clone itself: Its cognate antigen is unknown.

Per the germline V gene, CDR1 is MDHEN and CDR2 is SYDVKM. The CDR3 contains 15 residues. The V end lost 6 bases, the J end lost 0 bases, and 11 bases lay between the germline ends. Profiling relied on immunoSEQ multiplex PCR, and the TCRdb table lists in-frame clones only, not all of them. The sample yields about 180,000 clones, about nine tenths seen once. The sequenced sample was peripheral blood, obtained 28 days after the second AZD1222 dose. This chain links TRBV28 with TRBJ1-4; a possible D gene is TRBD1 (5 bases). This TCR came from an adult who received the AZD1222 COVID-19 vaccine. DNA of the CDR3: TGTGCCAGCAGCTCCGGGACCGCAACTAATGAAAAACTGTTTTTT. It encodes CASSSGTATNEKLFF.